This T cell receptor beta chain derives from a study of graft-versus-host responses after intestinal transplantation. Across the whole study: Anti-thymocyte globulin induction, then tacrolimus and steroids for around 3 years, went to all recipients.

The repertoire was sequenced with immunoSEQ multiplex PCR; TCRdb's copy has only in-frame clones and lacks some. Of tens of thousands of clones in the sample, around 90% are singletons; the top ten hold just under 2.5%. As regards this clone: The antigen remains undetermined.

The trim removed 6 bases at V and 4 bases at J, leaving 12 bases unmatched. CDR1 and CDR2 (germline): MGHRA, YSYEKL. The CDR3 sequence is 17 residues long. The starting material was unstimulated CD8+ T cells sorted from spleen or lymph node cells, obtained before intestinal transplant. The rearrangement links TRBV4-1 to TRBJ2-1; 10 bases are shared with TRBD2. This TCR was sampled from a human donor who received an intestinal transplant. This chain's CDR3 is CASSHAQEREGYNEQFF. Written as DNA, the CDR3 is TGCGCCAGCAGTCACGCGCAGGAGCGGGAGGGATACAATGAGCAGTTCTTC.